Below, 28 T cell receptor beta chains from the same sample are listed, as sequenced in a study of T-cell reconstitution after alpha-beta-depleted transplantation in children. During its preparation, the TCRbeta library received unique molecular identifiers. TCRdb used MiXCR to reprocess the PCR reads, holding one entry per CDR3 protein. The sample consists of approximately 980,000 distinct CDR3 sequences, roughly 31% of them appearing once. Sequenced material: PBMCs, mostly from graft donor cells, taken 360 days after TCRalphabeta/CD19-depleted stem cell transplant. Every receptor here comes from a boy younger than two who had a stem cell transplant for SCID, so the T cells may come from the graft donor.

The sample holds a few counts of this clonotype. This chain links TRBV9 with TRBJ2-2; either TRBD1 or TRBD2 may supply D (6 bases each). The CDR3 length is 17 residues. Trimming shortened V by 5 bases and J by 0 bases, and 17 bases separated the two germline ends. Germline V gene data show CDR1 as SGDLS and CDR2 as YYNGEE. CDR3 in amino acids: CASSRTGWEANTGELFF. The CDR3 DNA reads TGTGCCAGCAGTCGCACAGGGTGGGAGGCGAACACCGGGGAGCTGTTTTTT.

The table lists this clonotype with a count of one. The rearrangement joins TRBV6-5 to TRBJ1-1, with unresolved D. Germline CDR1 MNHEY, CDR2 SVGAGI. V was shortened by 2 bases and J by 6 bases, with 19 bases between the two germline ends. This CDR3 region has 16 residues. CDR3 protein: CASSYVRKGGRPEAFF. As DNA, the CDR3 is TGTGCCAGCAGTTACGTGAGAAAGGGAGGGAGGCCTGAAGCTTTCTTT.

The genes are TRBV5-6 and TRBJ2-1, with D hard to call. The CDR3 has 12 amino acids. CDR1 and CDR2 from the germline V gene are SGHDT and YYEEEE. The ends were cut back, 4 bases at V and 6 bases at J, with 8 bases in the middle. The CDR3, as DNA: TGTGCCAGCAGCCCCGCCAGCAATGAGCAGTTCTTC. Translation: CASSPASNEQFF.

The chain has TRBV29-1 and TRBJ1-5, with D tentatively TRBD1 (6 bases). V was shortened by 2 bases and J by 6 bases, with 14 bases between the two germline ends. The germline CDR1 and CDR2 sequences are SQVTM and ANQGSEA. The CDR3 is made up of 14 amino acids. CDR3 DNA: TGCAGCGTTGAAATGGGGGGGCCGGGTCAGCCCCAGCATTTT. This sequence encodes CSVEMGGPGQPQHF.

The chain links TRBV28 to TRBJ2-5, with 10 nucleotides matching TRBD1. Trimming cost V 4 bases and J 5 bases; bases outside gene matches: 10. This CDR3 comprises 16 residues. Looked up from germline, CDR1 is MDHEN and CDR2 is SYDVKM. This CDR3 reads CASSSPGTGDRETQYF. The CDR3 nucleotides read TGTGCCAGCAGTTCCCCTGGGACAGGGGATAGGGAGACCCAGTACTTC.

This clonotype came up a few times. The chain links TRBV5-1 to TRBJ2-5, with 8 positions matching TRBD2. Germline loops: CDR1 SGHRS, CDR2 YFSETQ. Germline trimming cut 3 bases from V and 5 bases from J; bases unmatched to any gene: 6. The CDR3 covers 14 residues. This CDR3 is CASSSGLAKETQYF. CDR3 nucleotide sequence: TGCGCCAGCAGCTCCGGACTAGCTAAGGAGACCCAGTACTTC. The full variable domain, in which reference TRBV5-1 and TRBJ2-5 provide the parts outside the CDR3, is KAGVTQTPRYLIKTRGQQVTLSCSPISGHRSVSWYQQTPGQGLQFLFEYFSETQRNKGNFPGRFSGRQFSNSRSEMNVSTLELGDSALYLCASSSGLAKETQYFGPGTRLLVL.

The chain couples TRBV6-1 to TRBJ1-1, with 9 bases aligning to TRBD1. The V segment lost 5 bases and the J segment 0 bases; nucleotides outside the gene matches: 4. Germline values: CDR1 MNHNS, CDR2 SASEGT. The CDR3 runs 15 residues. The CDR3 spells CASSRGTGLNTEAFF. CDR3 DNA: TGTGCCAGCAGTAGGGGGACAGGGCTGAACACTGAAGCTTTCTTT.

This rearrangement joins TRBV12-3 or TRBV12-4 to TRBJ2-5; perhaps TRBD1 as D (6 bases). The CDR3 contains 15 residues. V was shortened by 4 bases and J by 7 bases, with 19 bases between the two germline ends. Here the CDR3 DNA reads TGTGCCAGCAGTTCCAAGGACAGAGAGAAGGTGACCCAGTACTTC. It codes for CASSSKDREKVTQYF.

The J gene is TRBJ1-5, the V gene TRBV3-1, with TRBD1 matching 7 bases. Trimming took 4 bases from V and 3 from J; bases not matched to a gene: 3. Germline-derived CDR1 and CDR2 are LGHDT and YNNKEL (reference sequence). The CDR3 is made up of 14 amino acids. CDR3 nucleotide sequence: TGTGCCAGCAGCCGCGGACAGGCCAATCAGCCCCAGCATTTT. This gives the protein CASSRGQANQPQHF.

This chain joins TRBV28 and TRBJ2-3; 8 bases match TRBD2. The CDR3 is 18 amino acids. After removal of 4 bases from V and 2 bases from J, the junction contained 14 bases not matched to a gene. CDR1 and CDR2 (germline): MDHEN, SYDVKM. The DNA of the CDR3 is TGTGCCAGCAGTTCGAACCCGGGAGCGGGGGCCTCCACAGATACGCAGTATTTT. This translates into CASSSNPGAGASTDTQYF.

The chain carries TRBV20-1 and TRBJ2-7; 7 bases line up with TRBD1. Germline CDR1 DFQATT, CDR2 SNEGSKA (reference sequence). This CDR3 has 11 residues. CDR3 region: CRGDSSYEQYF. CDR3 nucleotides: TGCAGGGGGGACAGTTCCTACGAGCAGTACTTC.

The genes are TRBV12-3 or TRBV12-4 and TRBJ2-5; weak D call: TRBD1 (6 bases). This CDR3 has 13 amino acids. V was pared by 7 bases and J by 3 bases, with 12 bases between. The CDR3, as DNA: TGTGCCAGCACTCTAACAGGGAAAGAGACCCAGTACTTC. Translation gives CASTLTGKETQYF.

This clonotype was counted only a few times. The genes are TRBV7-6 and TRBJ2-3; unclear D gene. With 3 bases removed from V and 5 bases from J, the gap between germline ends came to 6 bases. Germline V lookup: CDR1 SGHVS, CDR2 FNYEAQ. There are 12 residues in the CDR3. DNA for the CDR3: TGTGCCAGCAGCTTTATGGGAGATACGCAGTATTTT. This sequence encodes CASSFMGDTQYF.

This chain connects TRBV18 to TRBJ1-1; D unresolved. This CDR3 comprises 15 residues. V lost 3 bases and J lost 3, with 14 bases in between. Germline loops: CDR1 KGHSH, CDR2 LQKENI. The CDR3 DNA follows: TGTGCCAGCTCACCGACGCGGCCCCCGGACACTGAAGCTTTCTTT. Amino acid sequence: CASSPTRPPDTEAFF.

The chain combines TRBV5-5 with TRBJ1-1, with D maybe TRBD1 (5 bases). Germline CDR1 and CDR2: SGHKS and YYEKEE (reference sequence). CDR3 size: 13 residues. Trimming took off 4 bases at V and 5 bases at J, with 12 bases between the two ends. This chain's CDR3 is CASSPGSFTEAFF. Here the CDR3 DNA reads TGTGCCAGCAGCCCAGGGAGTTTTACTGAAGCTTTCTTT. Together with reference TRBV5-5 and TRBJ1-1, the CDR3 gives the full variable domain: DAGVTQSPTHLIKTRGQQVTLRCSPISGHKSVSWYQQVLGQGPQFIFQYYEKEERGRGNFPDRFSARQFPNYSSELNVNALLLGDSALYLCASSPGSFTEAFFGQGTRLTVV.

There are a few counts of this clonotype. The CDR3 nucleotides read TGTGCCAGCAGTGTGGATCGGGGGGCCAAATACAATGAGCAGTTCTTC. This sequence encodes CASSVDRGAKYNEQFF. The rearrangement links TRBV12-3 or TRBV12-4 to TRBJ2-1; tentative D call: TRBD2 (7 bases). The CDR3 is 16 amino acids. V was clipped by 5 bases and J by 4 bases, with 18 bases between them.

The table lists this clonotype with many counts. This chain connects TRBV5-6 to TRBJ2-7, with unresolved D. Germline loops: CDR1 SGHDT, CDR2 YYEEEE. The CDR3 loop spans 15 amino acids. The V end was cut by 2 bases, the J end by 5 bases, with 17 bases between. CDR3 in amino acids: CASSLSGPGVDEQYF. The CDR3 DNA follows: TGTGCCAGCAGCTTATCAGGTCCCGGCGTCGACGAGCAGTACTTC.

This chain uses TRBV7-9 with TRBJ2-5; D call uncertain. CDR1 SEHNR and CDR2 FQNEAQ come from the germline V gene (reference sequence). CDR3 length equals 15 residues. The V end was cut by 6 bases, the J end by 1 base, with 15 bases between. The CDR3 coding sequence is TGTGCCAGCAGAATCCTGCCAGCAGGCCAAGAGACCCAGTACTTC. It encodes CASRILPAGQETQYF.

This clonotype was recorded at least ten times. This chain connects TRBV5-1 to TRBJ2-7; 7 nucleotides line up with TRBD1. Germline loops: CDR1 SGHRS, CDR2 YFSETQ. Trimming removed 5 bases from V and 2 bases from J; junction bases left unmatched: 4. This CDR3 spans 13 amino acids. CDR3 coding DNA: TGCGCCAGCAGTTACGGGACAGCCTACGAGCAGTACTTC. Translating it yields CASSYGTAYEQYF.

In this sample, this clonotype turned up a few times. The rearrangement uses TRBV5-1 and TRBJ2-1, with D tentatively TRBD2 (5 bases). Germline values: CDR1 SGHRS, CDR2 YFSETQ. The germline V and J ends were trimmed by 5 bases and 6 bases, with 9 bases remaining between them. The CDR3 sequence is 12 residues long. The CDR3 DNA reads as TGCGCCAGCAGGACTACCCGCAATGAGCAGTTCTTC. Its protein is CASRTTRNEQFF.

The chain combines TRBV6-1 with TRBJ2-2; either TRBD1 or TRBD2 may supply D (5 bases each). The V and J ends lost 4 bases and 4 bases respectively, with 13 bases between them. The germline CDR1 and CDR2 sequences are MNHNS and SASEGT. This CDR3 has 15 residues. The CDR3 is CASSGDAPRTGELFF. Here the CDR3 DNA reads TGTGCCAGCAGTGGGGACGCACCCCGCACCGGGGAGCTGTTTTTT.

Here the CDR3 reads CASSQESGQGSTDTQYF. The CDR3 DNA reads TGCGCCAGCAGCCAAGAGTCCGGACAGGGATCCACAGATACGCAGTATTTT. V and J are TRBV4-1 and TRBJ2-3; 8 bases are shared with TRBD1. Losses at the gene ends were 0 bases for V and 2 bases for J; bases not matched to a gene: 7. The germline V gene encodes CDR1 MGHRA and CDR2 YSYEKL. The CDR3 runs to 17 residues.

The CDR3 region is CATKSRSGYTF. CDR3 in DNA: TGCGCCACCAAATCTCGAAGTGGCTACACCTTC. The chain employs TRBV5-1 and TRBJ1-2; no clear D. The CDR3 has 11 residues. Trimming shortened V by 9 bases and J by 7 bases, and 13 bases separated the two germline ends. The germline V gene has CDR1 SGHRS and CDR2 YFSETQ.

This clonotype has a handful of counts. The chain joins TRBV15 to TRBJ2-7; D may be TRBD1 (6 bases). The CDR3 has 15 amino acids. The germline CDR1 and CDR2 sequences are LNHNV and YYDKDF (reference sequence). V was trimmed by 2 bases and J by 1 base, leaving 12 bases between them. The CDR3 region has the DNA TGTGCCACCAGCAGACAATTGGACAGTTCCTACGAGCAGTACTTC. This translates into CATSRQLDSSYEQYF.

This clonotype was found a few times. CDR3 in DNA: TGTGCCACCAGTCCGGGACAGGTTATGGATCAGCCCCAGCATTTT. It translates to CATSPGQVMDQPQHF. The V and J genes are TRBV24-1 and TRBJ1-5, with 8 nucleotides matching TRBD1. After removal of 6 bases from V and 5 bases from J, the junction contained 8 bases not matched to a gene. The CDR3 loop spans 15 amino acids. The germline V gene has CDR1 KGHDR and CDR2 SFDVKD.

The J gene is TRBJ2-1, the V gene TRBV6-5; D gene uncertain. The CDR3 spans 15 residues. The germline V and J ends were trimmed by 0 bases and 2 bases, with 8 bases remaining between them. CDR1 is MNHEY and CDR2 is SVGAGI in the germline V gene. CDR3 sequence reads: CASSYSLIPYNEQFF. The CDR3 bases are TGTGCCAGCAGTTACTCCCTCATTCCCTACAATGAGCAGTTCTTC.

The chain combines TRBV10-1 with TRBJ2-7; D call uncertain. Germline CDR1 reads WNHNN; CDR2 reads SYGVQD (reference sequence). V lost 3 bases and J lost 4, with 16 bases in between. CDR3 size: 15 residues. The CDR3 protein is CASSDSAKGTYEQYF. DNA of the CDR3: TGCGCCAGCAGTGACTCGGCGAAGGGTACTTACGAGCAGTACTTC.

This chain joins TRBV4-1 and TRBJ2-1, with D perhaps TRBD1 (6 bases). The length of the CDR3 is 15 residues. Looked up from germline, CDR1 is MGHRA and CDR2 is YSYEKL. V was clipped by 1 base and J by 8 bases, with 15 bases between them. CDR3 loop: CASSQGGPAGYEQFF. CDR3 DNA sequence: TGCGCCAGCAGCCAAGGGGGGCCGGCTGGCTATGAGCAGTTCTTC.